The sequence of this T cell receptor (beta chain) was determined in a study of T cells in narcolepsy. Overall study context: Healthy controls were enrolled alongside patients with narcolepsy type 1 or type 2.

Data came from immunoSEQ multiplex PCR; TCRdb stores just in-frame clones and leaves some out. The data show around 30,000 clones, around 80% seen once. With regard to this clone: Its target is not known.

Deletions cut 4 bases from V and 2 bases from J, with 12 bases between. The CDR3 contains 15 residues. Germline V lookup: CDR1 SGHTA, CDR2 FQGTGA. Overall study results and limits: Autoreactive clone sequences were missing from some blood memory CD4+ repertoires. Reportedly, autoreactive clonotypes were serially detected in patients' blood but not controls'. Comparing one patient's CSF and blood CD4+ clonotypes highlighted HCRT- and TRIB2-specific autoreactive clonotypes.

What was sequenced was CD45RA- memory CD4+ T cells from PBMCs. The gene calls are TRBV7-3 and TRBJ2-1, with a possible D match to TRBD2 (7 bases). This sequence was found in a human donor with narcolepsy. CDR3 sequence (DNA): TGTGCCAGCAGCTCCCGGGGGGCCGCCTACAATGAGCAGTTCTTC. Encoded protein: CASSSRGAAYNEQFF.